These 14 T cell receptor beta chains were all obtained from the same sample, sequenced in a study of cytomegalovirus exposure and HLA in healthy donors. The PCR had 60 Vbeta and 13 Jbeta primers. TCRdb's copy holds only in-frame clones and misses some; the assay was immunoSEQ multiplex PCR. The table shows about 220,000 clones, with less than 85% occurring only once. The source material was PBMCs. These receptor sequences come from a man aged 18-30 years in good health and CMV-seronegative.

V and J are TRBV6-4 and TRBJ2-1; 10 nucleotides match TRBD2. This CDR3 region has 15 residues. Trimming removed 6 bases from V and 6 bases from J; junction bases left unmatched: 8. Germline assignment: CDR1 MRHNA and CDR2 SNTAGT. The CDR3 DNA sequence: TGTGCCAGCAGCGAAGGACTAGCGGTGTCCAATGAGCAGTTCTTC. It translates to CASSEGLAVSNEQFF.

The chain carries TRBV7-3 and TRBJ2-1; TRBD1 aligns across 8 bases. V gave up 5 bases and J gave up 5 bases; unmatched junction bases: 14. Germline V CDR1 and CDR2: SGHTA, FQGTGA. This CDR3 is built from 17 residues. In nucleotides, the CDR3 is TGTGCCAGCAGCCCTAAAGGGCGGACAGGGAACGACAATGAGCAGTTCTTC. This gives the protein CASSPKGRTGNDNEQFF.

The count of this clone is one. J is TRBJ2-7 and V is TRBV7-9; 8 nucleotides align to TRBD1. The CDR3 is made up of 15 amino acids. Germline V gives CDR1 SEHNR, CDR2 FQNEAQ (reference sequence). V shed 2 bases, J shed 5 bases, and the junction held 8 bases outside the gene matches. This CDR3 is CASSLLGRGQDEQYF. The CDR3 coding sequence is TGTGCCAGCAGCTTACTCGGCAGGGGGCAAGACGAGCAGTACTTC. Full variable domain (missing parts from reference TRBV7-9 and TRBJ2-7): DTGVSQNPRHKITKRGQNVTFRCDPISEHNRLYWYRQTLGQGPEFLTYFQNEAQLEKSRLLSDRFSAERPKGSFSTLEIQRTEQGDSAMYLCASSLLGRGQDEQYFGPGTRLTVT.

This clone has a handful of counts. This chain connects TRBV27 to TRBJ2-7; D not certain. CDR3 length equals 14 residues. Germline values: CDR1 MNHEY, CDR2 SMNVEV (reference sequence). V lost 0 bases, J lost 2 bases, and 8 bases lay in between. As DNA, the CDR3 is TGTGCCAGCAGTTTATCCCCAAACACCTACGAGCAGTACTTC. This sequence encodes CASSLSPNTYEQYF.

The chain combines TRBV7-2 with TRBJ2-7; 12 nucleotides align to TRBD2. The CDR3 extends over 14 amino acids. V shed 4 bases, J shed 4 bases, and the junction held 2 bases outside the gene matches. Germline V gives CDR1 SGHTA, CDR2 FQGNSA. CDR3 bases: TGTGCCAGCAGCTACGGACTAGCGGGGTACGAGCAGTACTTC. Its translation: CASSYGLAGYEQYF.

The CDR3 nucleotides read TGTGCCAGCAGCTTAGCGCGGACAGCCCCCTACGAGCAGTACTTC. It specifies CASSLARTAPYEQYF. The chain joins TRBV7-8 to TRBJ2-5; a possible D gene is TRBD1 (6 bases). The DNA end favors TRBJ2-7, so the J call may be wrong. There are 15 residues in the CDR3. Looked up from germline, CDR1 is SGHVS and CDR2 is FQNEAQ.

This rearrangement joins TRBV30 to TRBJ2-7; 7 positions agree with TRBD2. The J segment lost 6 bases and the V segment lost 4 bases, leaving 6 bases of the junction unmatched. The CDR3 is 12 residues long. In germline, CDR1 is GTSNPN, CDR2 SVGIG (reference sequence). Written as DNA, the CDR3 is TGTGCCTGGACCCCGGCGGGAGTCGAGCAGTACTTC. Its protein product is CAWTPAGVEQYF. The complete variable domain, with remaining parts taken from reference TRBV30 and TRBJ2-7, reads SQTIHQWPATLVQPVGSPLSLECTVEGTSNPNLYWYRQAAGRGLQLLFYSVGIGQISSEVPQNLSASRPQDRQFILSSKKLLLSDSGFYLCAWTPAGVEQYFGPGTRLTVT.

V and J are TRBV5-4 and TRBJ1-2; D possibly corresponds to TRBD1 (5 bases). The V gene lost 0 bases and the J gene lost 2 bases, with 14 bases spanning the gap. Germline V lookup: CDR1 SGHNT, CDR2 YYREEE (reference sequence). This CDR3 has 16 amino acids. CDR3 region: CASSLASGRANYGYTF. In DNA, the CDR3 is TGTGCCAGCAGCTTGGCTTCGGGCAGGGCAAACTATGGCTACACCTTC.

The V call is TRBV5-3, the J call TRBJ1-2; 7 bases align to TRBD1. TRBV5-3 is placed among ORFs of uncertain function. The CDR3 covers 13 residues. V trimming: 4 bases; J trimming: 9 bases; junction bases outside the gene matches: 9. The CDR3 protein is CARSNEQGVSYTF. The CDR3 nucleotides read TGTGCCAGAAGCAACGAGCAGGGGGTGAGCTACACCTTC.

The chain uses TRBV4-1 and TRBJ1-3; tentatively, D is TRBD1 (6 bases). Trimming took off 7 bases at V and 8 bases at J, with 18 bases between the two ends. CDR1 and CDR2 (germline): MGHRA, YSYEKL. The CDR3 has 14 amino acids. The CDR3, as DNA: TGCGCCAGCACCCCGACAGGTCCAGGGGACACCATATATTTT. Translated: CASTPTGPGDTIYF.

The genes are TRBV6-5 and TRBJ1-2, with 11 bases aligning to TRBD1. The CDR3 spans 15 residues. Per the germline V gene, CDR1 is MNHEY and CDR2 is SVGAGI. Unmatched junction bases numbered 0, after V lost 2 bases and J lost 1 base. This chain's CDR3 is CASSYGTGGNYGYTF. As DNA, the CDR3 is TGTGCCAGCAGTTACGGGACAGGGGGTAACTATGGCTACACCTTC.

This chain links TRBV6-5 with TRBJ2-1; 11 bases fit TRBD1. CDR1 and CDR2 (germline): MNHEY, SVGAGI. This CDR3 has 16 amino acids. Losses at the gene ends were 3 bases for V and 7 bases for J; bases not matched to a gene: 8. The CDR3 sequence: CASSYFVGQGANEQFF. The CDR3 coding sequence is TGTGCCAGCAGTTATTTTGTCGGACAGGGGGCTAATGAGCAGTTCTTC.

The chain combines TRBV28 with TRBJ2-3, with unresolved D. Germline loops: CDR1 MDHEN, CDR2 SYDVKM. Trimming cost V 2 bases and J 0 bases, with 3 bases left between them. CDR3 length equals 13 residues. Written as DNA, the CDR3 is TGTGCCAGCAGTTTACCTAGCACAGATACGCAGTATTTT. Amino acids: CASSLPSTDTQYF.

The V call is TRBV19, the J call TRBJ2-2; the match to TRBD2 covers 7 bases. This CDR3 contains 15 residues. J was trimmed by 6 bases and V by 3 bases; bases with no gene match: 7. Germline V gene lookup returns CDR1 LNHDA and CDR2 SQIVND (reference sequence). The DNA of the CDR3 is TGTGCCAGTAGTATGGTAACAGCGGGGTCCGGGGAGCTGTTTTTT. Its translation: CASSMVTAGSGELFF.